This T cell receptor (beta chain) was observed in a study of regulatory T cells in long-lasting Graves disease. Through Arm-PCR of CDR3 regions and iRepertoire HTBI primers, TCR beta libraries were built. A single record per CDR3 protein comes from TCRdb applying MiXCR to the multiplex PCR reads. In the table there are more than 400,000 distinct CDR3 sequences, over 15% of which are singletons. CDR1 and CDR2 from the germline V gene are DFQATT and SNEGSKA (reference sequence). CDR3 length: 16 amino acids. Regarding the study as a whole: TRBV28, TRBJ1-2 and TRBJ2-5 emerged as the favored segments in persistent disease. It was possible that the small sample size reduced accuracy.

About this clonotype: No antigen is known for it.

As to time point: newly diagnosed GD, antithyroid drugs for less than 3 months. PBMC RNA was the source of the TCR library. As a group, patients came from one endocrinology department in Xi'an, China. The EDTA tubes were filled with around 8.1 milliliters of drawn peripheral blood. This sample was shared with a second study, whose subject was T cells in Graves' hyperthyroidism and ophthalmopathy.

This chain connects TRBV20-1 to TRBJ2-1; D unclear. The J call could be wrong; TRBJ2-5 is a better fit for the DNA end. Sequenced material: peripheral blood mononuclear cells (PBMCs), taken at new diagnosis, from a patient treated with antithyroid drugs. This sequence was found in a young woman with Graves disease. CDR3: CSAYPAQSRNQETQYF. For the CDR3, the DNA is TGCAGTGCTTACCCTGCGCAGTCGCGGAATCAAGAGACCCAGTACTTC.